A selection of T cell receptor beta chains follows, all from one sample in a study of a mutant IDH1 vaccine in newly diagnosed glioma. The assay was immunoSEQ multiplex PCR, and TCRdb's table has in-frame clones only and misses some. Among fewer than 75,000 clones, about four fifths were seen once, and the ten largest hold about 9%. Their antigens are not known. The source was PBMCs, collected from a glioma patient whose treatment included an IDH1 peptide vaccine. The receptor source for this set is a woman aged 45-59 years with glioma. Each CDR3 is given with its conserved first and last residue. Each record gives: CDR3 length, V gene, D gene, clone size, J gene, CDR3 DNA, CDR3 protein. A D gene is named only where the DNA matches it firmly. Only some rows state a clone size, as once, few, many or a class for expanded clones.

cdr3_length: 14; v_call: TRBV7-2; d_call: TRBD1; clone_size: few; j_call: TRBJ1-1; cdr3_nt: TGTGCCAGCAGCGGCTCAGGGGGCATCACTGAAGCTTTCTTT; cdr3_aa: CASSGSGGITEAFF
cdr3_length: 13; v_call: TRBV5-5; d_call: -; clone_size: -; j_call: TRBJ1-2; cdr3_nt: TGTGCCAGCAGACAGGGTTGGGACTATGGCTACACCTTC; cdr3_aa: CASRQGWDYGYTF
cdr3_length: 16; v_call: TRBV6-5; d_call: -; clone_size: -; j_call: TRBJ1-2; cdr3_nt: TGTGCCAGCAGCTACCTACGGACAGAGGGGAGCAGCGGCTACACCTTC; cdr3_aa: CASSYLRTEGSSGYTF
cdr3_length: 13; v_call: TRBV5-1; d_call: -; clone_size: few; j_call: TRBJ1-6; cdr3_nt: TGCGCCAGCAGCTCCGACGGCCATTCACCCCTCCACTTT; cdr3_aa: CASSSDGHSPLHF
cdr3_length: 12; v_call: TRBV29-1; d_call: TRBD1; clone_size: -; j_call: TRBJ2-7; cdr3_nt: TGCAGCGGAGGACAGGGCTTCGACGAGCAGTACTTC; cdr3_aa: CSGGQGFDEQYF
cdr3_length: 17; v_call: TRBV9; d_call: TRBD2; clone_size: -; j_call: TRBJ2-1; cdr3_nt: TGTGCCAGCAGCGTGGGAGCGGGGGGAAGCTCCTACAATGAGCAGTTCTTC; cdr3_aa: CASSVGAGGSSYNEQFF
cdr3_length: 14; v_call: TRBV10-1; d_call: TRBD2; clone_size: -; j_call: TRBJ2-4; cdr3_nt: TGCGCCAGCACTAGCGGGGGGGCCGGGAGCATTCAGTACTTC; cdr3_aa: CASTSGGAGSIQYF
cdr3_length: 15; v_call: TRBV27; d_call: TRBD1; clone_size: -; j_call: TRBJ1-6; cdr3_nt: TGTGCCAGCAGTTTATCCGACAGGGTAGGTTCACCCCTCCACTTT; cdr3_aa: CASSLSDRVGSPLHF
cdr3_length: 11; v_call: TRBV20-1; d_call: -; clone_size: once; j_call: TRBJ2-1; cdr3_nt: TGCAGTGCTAGAAGGGTTACTGAGCAGTTCTTC; cdr3_aa: CSARRVTEQFF
cdr3_length: 15; v_call: TRBV5-1; d_call: -; clone_size: -; j_call: TRBJ2-1; cdr3_nt: TGCGCCAGCAGCTCACGACCCAAGGGCGACAATGAGCAGTTCTTC; cdr3_aa: CASSSRPKGDNEQFF
cdr3_length: 14; v_call: TRBV5-6; d_call: -; clone_size: -; j_call: TRBJ1-1; cdr3_nt: TGTGCCAGCAGCTTAAGGGGATTGAACACTGAAGCTTTCTTT; cdr3_aa: CASSLRGLNTEAFF
cdr3_length: 12; v_call: TRBV5-1; d_call: -; clone_size: -; j_call: TRBJ2-5; cdr3_nt: TGCGCCAGCCACTCGACGCTGGAGACCCAGTACTTC; cdr3_aa: CASHSTLETQYF
cdr3_length: 15; v_call: TRBV4-1; d_call: TRBD1; clone_size: -; j_call: TRBJ1-5; cdr3_nt: TGCGCCAGCAGCCAAGGACACAGGGGTGGTCAGCCCCAGCATTTT; cdr3_aa: CASSQGHRGGQPQHF
cdr3_length: 14; v_call: TRBV7-8; d_call: -; clone_size: -; j_call: TRBJ2-7; cdr3_nt: TGTGCCAGCAGCTTAGTACCGGGATACTACGAGCAGTACTTC; cdr3_aa: CASSLVPGYYEQYF
cdr3_length: 16; v_call: TRBV7-9; d_call: -; clone_size: -; j_call: TRBJ1-5; cdr3_nt: TGTGCCAGCAGCCAGGGGAGACAAGGGAACAATCAGCCCCAGCATTTT; cdr3_aa: CASSQGRQGNNQPQHF
cdr3_length: 13; v_call: TRBV19; d_call: -; clone_size: -; j_call: TRBJ1-6; cdr3_nt: TGTGCCAGTAGGGCCGGGGGTGGTTCACCCCTCCACTTT; cdr3_aa: CASRAGGGSPLHF
cdr3_length: 13; v_call: TRBV5-1; d_call: -; clone_size: -; j_call: TRBJ2-2; cdr3_nt: TGCGCCAGTAGGGGACAGAACACCGGGGAGCTGTTTTTT; cdr3_aa: CASRGQNTGELFF
cdr3_length: 14; v_call: TRBV5-5; d_call: -; clone_size: -; j_call: TRBJ2-7; cdr3_nt: TGTGCCAGCAGCTTGACCCCCGGCGGATACGAGCAGTACTTC; cdr3_aa: CASSLTPGGYEQYF
cdr3_length: 14; v_call: TRBV15; d_call: -; clone_size: -; j_call: TRBJ2-1; cdr3_nt: TGTGCCACCAGCAGATACGGAGCTACAATGGGGCAGTTCTTC; cdr3_aa: CATSRYGATMGQFF
cdr3_length: 16; v_call: TRBV7-8; d_call: -; clone_size: -; j_call: TRBJ1-2; cdr3_nt: TGTGCCAGCAGCTTAGTTTCGGCCAGGATAGCCTATGGCTACACCTTC; cdr3_aa: CASSLVSARIAYGYTF
cdr3_length: 14; v_call: TRBV30; d_call: TRBD1; clone_size: -; j_call: TRBJ1-2; cdr3_nt: TGTGCCTGGTCCGCAGGGGGGATTAACTATGGCTACACCTTC; cdr3_aa: CAWSAGGINYGYTF
cdr3_length: 14; v_call: TRBV5-4; d_call: -; clone_size: -; j_call: TRBJ2-1; cdr3_nt: TGTGCCAGCAGGGGCGGGGCGTACTGGGATGAGCAGTTCTTC; cdr3_aa: CASRGGAYWDEQFF
cdr3_length: 15; v_call: TRBV4-1; d_call: -; clone_size: -; j_call: TRBJ1-3; cdr3_nt: TGCGCCAGCAGCCAAGATTCAAGCTCTGGAAACACCATATATTTT; cdr3_aa: CASSQDSSSGNTIYF
cdr3_length: 15; v_call: TRBV10-2; d_call: TRBD1; clone_size: -; j_call: TRBJ1-1; cdr3_nt: TGCGCCAGCAGGGAAACAGGGGGAGGGGACACTGAAGCTTTCTTT; cdr3_aa: CASRETGGGDTEAFF
cdr3_length: 19; v_call: TRBV7-9; d_call: TRBD1; clone_size: -; j_call: TRBJ1-5; cdr3_nt: TGTGCCAGCAGCTTAGCGTACCGTCCGGAGGGGGCAGAGGATCAGCCCCAGCATTTT; cdr3_aa: CASSLAYRPEGAEDQPQHF
cdr3_length: 13; v_call: TRBV13; d_call: TRBD1; clone_size: -; j_call: TRBJ2-5; cdr3_nt: TGTGCCAGCAGCGCCTTGACAGGGGGGACCCAGTACTTC; cdr3_aa: CASSALTGGTQYF
cdr3_length: 14; v_call: TRBV9; d_call: TRBD1; clone_size: -; j_call: TRBJ2-3; cdr3_nt: TGTGCCAGCAGCGTAGTTCAGGGGGCAGATACGCAGTATTTT; cdr3_aa: CASSVVQGADTQYF
cdr3_length: 14; v_call: TRBV6-5; d_call: -; clone_size: -; j_call: TRBJ1-2; cdr3_nt: TGTGCCAGCAGTTACTCCCAGGGTCGGTATGGCTACACCTTC; cdr3_aa: CASSYSQGRYGYTF
cdr3_length: 16; v_call: TRBV4-3; d_call: -; clone_size: -; j_call: TRBJ2-3; cdr3_nt: TGCGCCAGCAGCCAAGGGATCGGGGGAAGCACAGATACGCAGTATTTT; cdr3_aa: CASSQGIGGSTDTQYF